Presented here are 19 T cell receptor beta chains from one specimen sequenced in a study of T cell changes during pregnancy in multiple sclerosis (dated by TCRdb to the late 2010s). The library came from the immunoSEQ multiplex PCR assay. Not all clones reach the TCRdb copy of this immuneACCESS table, which keeps in-frame sequences only. Checked studies attribute under half of the gap to unresolved V genes and leave the rest unexplained. This sample gives about 38,000 clones in total; over 85% of them show up just once. 0.55% to 0.7% of the sample is in the top ten clones. The sample in question was CD4+ T cells from peripheral blood mononuclear cells, obtained before pregnancy. These receptors all come from a female donor with multiple sclerosis, enrolled in a pregnancy study.

This clone was seen a handful of times. The V and J genes are TRBV11-2 and TRBJ2-7; the match to TRBD2 covers 8 bases. Germline values: CDR1 SGHAT, CDR2 FQNNGV. The CDR3 sequence is 16 residues long. V gave up 2 bases and J gave up 5 bases; unmatched junction bases: 11. This chain's CDR3 is CASSLRGGGVANEQYF. DNA of the CDR3: TGTGCCAGCAGCTTACGGGGGGGCGGGGTTGCAAACGAGCAGTACTTC.

The chain carries TRBV9 and TRBJ2-1, with D unclear. Germline CDR1 is SGDLS and CDR2 is YYNGEE. CDR3 length: 14 residues. V was cut by 0 bases and J by 8 bases, with 12 bases left in between. CDR3 nucleotides: TGTGCCAGCAGCGTAGATAGTAGCCCCTATGAGCAGTTCTTC. Protein product: CASSVDSSPYEQFF.

V gene TRBV30 combines with J gene TRBJ1-2, with D possibly being TRBD1 (5 bases). Trimming stripped 0 bases from V and 4 bases from J, with 12 bases between. In germline, CDR1 is GTSNPN, CDR2 SVGIG (reference sequence). The CDR3 runs to 14 residues. The CDR3 spells CAWSVKGYGYGYTF. CDR3 coding DNA: TGTGCCTGGAGTGTAAAGGGGTACGGCTATGGCTACACCTTC.

J is TRBJ2-5 and V is TRBV4-1; 10 bases are shared with TRBD2. The germline V gene has CDR1 MGHRA and CDR2 YSYEKL. V trimming: 4 bases; J trimming: 5 bases; junction bases outside the gene matches: 10. The CDR3 contains 16 residues. This CDR3 reads CASSPIKRGGEETQYF. The CDR3 nucleotides read TGCGCCAGCAGCCCGATTAAGCGGGGGGGTGAGGAGACCCAGTACTTC.

The V call is TRBV2, the J call TRBJ1-2; D perhaps matches TRBD1 (6 bases). The CDR3 is made up of 15 amino acids. CDR1 is SNHLY and CDR2 is FYNNEI in the germline V gene. The germline V and J ends were trimmed by 7 bases and 3 bases, with 18 bases remaining between them. The CDR3 loop reads CASTDRDMGDYGYTF. As DNA, the CDR3 is TGTGCCAGCACCGACCGGGACATGGGGGACTATGGCTACACCTTC.

This clone was found once. The chain links TRBV7-2 to TRBJ1-2; perhaps TRBD1 as D (5 bases). The CDR3 is made up of 13 amino acids. Germline V gene lookup returns CDR1 SGHTA and CDR2 FQGNSA. The ends were cut back, 1 base at V and 4 bases at J, with 7 bases in the middle. The CDR3 loop reads CASSLGGGYGYTF. CDR3 sequence (DNA): TGTGCCAGCAGCTTAGGGGGGGGCTATGGCTACACCTTC. The variable domain in full, completed from reference TRBV7-2 and TRBJ1-2, reads GAGVSQSPSNKVTEKGKDVELRCDPISGHTALYWYRQSLGQGLEFLIYFQGNSAPDKSGLPSDRFSAERTGGSVSTLTIQRTQQEDSAVYLCASSLGGGYGYTFGSGTRLTVV.

V gene TRBV18 combines with J gene TRBJ2-1; D is possibly TRBD2 (6 bases). V was cut by 0 bases and J by 7 bases, with 16 bases left in between. CDR1 KGHSH and CDR2 LQKENI come from the germline V gene. CDR3 length: 16 residues. The CDR3 here is CASSPPFGGAWNEQFF. The CDR3 DNA reads TGTGCCAGCTCACCACCGTTTGGCGGGGCCTGGAATGAGCAGTTCTTC.

The chain carries TRBV14 and TRBJ1-1; TRBD1 agrees at 8 bases. CDR1 and CDR2 (germline): SGHDN, FVKESK. The V segment lost 3 bases and the J segment 1 base; nucleotides outside the gene matches: 7. There are 16 residues in the CDR3. CDR3 sequence reads: CASSHRLDRANTEAFF. CDR3 bases: TGTGCCAGCAGCCACCGTCTGGACAGGGCGAACACTGAAGCTTTCTTT.

The V call is TRBV10-3, the J call TRBJ1-6; D might be TRBD1 (5 bases). The CDR3 extends over 14 amino acids. Between the trimmed V and J ends, which lost 5 bases and 7 bases, there was a span of 12 bases. Germline CDR1 is ENHRY and CDR2 is SYGVKD. The CDR3 coding sequence is TGTGCCATCAGTTGGGGACTCGCCAATTCACCCCTCCACTTT. It is translated as CAISWGLANSPLHF.

The rearrangement links TRBV6-5 to TRBJ1-3; 8 nucleotides align to TRBD1. The V and J ends lost 6 bases and 7 bases, in that order; junction bases with no gene match: 8. The CDR3 has 14 residues. Germline V gene lookup returns CDR1 MNHEY and CDR2 SVGAGI. CDR3 loop: CASSLFTGGNTIYF. The CDR3 nucleotides read TGTGCCAGCAGCCTATTCACAGGGGGTAACACCATATATTTT.

The chain couples TRBV11-3 to TRBJ2-1, with D possibly matching TRBD1 (5 bases). The length of the CDR3 is 14 residues. With 3 bases removed from V and 5 bases from J, the gap between germline ends came to 11 bases. CDR1 SGHNT and CDR2 YENEEA come from the germline V gene. In DNA, the CDR3 is TGTGCCAGCAGCTTCGGCAGGGCTAACAATGAGCAGTTCTTC. This gives the protein CASSFGRANNEQFF.

The DNA for the CDR3 is TGTGCCAGCAGACAAAGTAGCGGGGGGATGACGCAGTATTTT. Its protein product is CASRQSSGGMTQYF. The chain has TRBV6-5 and TRBJ2-3; 10 bases fit TRBD2. Trimming removed 6 bases from V and 9 bases from J; junction bases left unmatched: 9. Looked up from germline, CDR1 is MNHEY and CDR2 is SVGAGI. The CDR3 is 14 residues long.

The V call is TRBV18, the J call TRBJ2-2; TRBD1 agrees at 8 bases. CDR1 KGHSH and CDR2 LQKENI come from the germline V gene. The CDR3 length is 15 residues. Trimming cost V 4 bases and J 3 bases; bases outside gene matches: 4. CDR3 in amino acids: CASSLATGDTGELFF. As DNA, the CDR3 is TGTGCCAGCTCACTAGCGACAGGGGACACCGGGGAGCTGTTTTTT.

This clone has a handful of counts. This specimen includes other DNA sequences encoding the same CDR3. The chain couples TRBV2 to TRBJ2-7, with TRBD1 identical over 9 bases. The CDR3 covers 14 residues. The junction had 4 bases not matched to a gene; V was cut back by 3 bases and J by 4 bases. Germline CDR1 and CDR2: SNHLY and FYNNEI. For the CDR3, the DNA is TGTGCCAGCAGTGACCAGGGACAGGGTTACGAGCAGTACTTC. It specifies CASSDQGQGYEQYF.

The chain carries TRBV9 and TRBJ2-3, with 8 bases fitting TRBD2. Germline V lookup: CDR1 SGDLS, CDR2 YYNGEE. The CDR3 is made up of 14 amino acids. The V and J ends lost 2 bases and 5 bases, in that order; junction bases with no gene match: 4. The CDR3 here is CASSVSGKVDTQYF. DNA for the CDR3: TGTGCCAGCAGCGTTAGCGGGAAGGTAGATACGCAGTATTTT. Filled out from reference TRBV9 and TRBJ2-3, the complete variable domain reads DSGVTQTPKHLITATGQRVTLRCSPRSGDLSVYWYQQSLDQGLQFLIQYYNGEERAKGNILERFSAQQFPDLHSELNLSSLELGDSALYFCASSVSGKVDTQYFGPGTRLTVL.

The chain couples TRBV7-2 to TRBJ2-7, with a possible D match to TRBD1 (5 bases). This CDR3 contains 15 residues. V lost 5 bases, J lost 0 bases, and 14 bases lay in between. Germline V CDR1 and CDR2: SGHTA, FQGNSA. CDR3 sequence reads: CASSLDIHHSYEQYF. The CDR3 DNA reads as TGTGCCAGCAGCCTGGACATCCACCACTCCTACGAGCAGTACTTC. Full variable domain (remainder filled in from reference TRBV7-2 and TRBJ2-7): GAGVSQSPSNKVTEKGKDVELRCDPISGHTALYWYRQSLGQGLEFLIYFQGNSAPDKSGLPSDRFSAERTGGSVSTLTIQRTQQEDSAVYLCASSLDIHHSYEQYFGPGTRLTVT.

This chain uses TRBV28 with TRBJ1-6; no definite D call. The CDR3 is 14 residues long. CDR1 is MDHEN, CDR2 SYDVKM, per germline. V dropped 0 bases and J dropped 6 bases, with 6 bases sitting between them. The CDR3: CASSLWEANSPLHF. The CDR3, as DNA: TGTGCCAGCAGTTTATGGGAGGCTAATTCACCCCTCCACTTT.

The genes are TRBV28 and TRBJ1-2; 7 positions agree with TRBD1. This CDR3 comprises 14 residues. The V segment lost 6 bases and the J segment 0 bases; nucleotides outside the gene matches: 4. Germline lookup yields CDR1 MDHEN and CDR2 SYDVKM. The CDR3 sequence: CASSQGGTNYGYTF. CDR3 DNA: TGTGCCAGCAGCCAGGGGGGAACTAACTATGGCTACACCTTC.

CDR3 loop: CASSQGSSGQGPYNEKLFF. The CDR3 DNA is TGCGCCAGCAGCCAAGGGTCGTCGGGCCAGGGGCCTTACAATGAAAAACTGTTTTTT. The chain uses TRBV4-3 and TRBJ1-4, with D perhaps matching TRBD1 (6 bases). The V end was cut by 1 base, the J end by 5 bases, with 23 bases between. Germline CDR1 and CDR2: LGHNA and YSLEER. The CDR3 covers 19 residues.